Below are 3 T cell receptor beta chains sequenced from a single sample in a study of blood T cell repertoires in COVID-19. The data were produced by immunoSEQ multiplex PCR, yet TCRdb's version contains in-frame clones alone and is incomplete. This table holds about 190,000 clones, 90% found once. The specimen was peripheral blood. These receptors were taken from a man in his fifties with acute or convalescent COVID-19.

This rearrangement joins TRBV29-1 to TRBJ1-1; TRBD1 matches at 7 bases. The CDR3 consists of 16 residues. Germline V gene lookup returns CDR1 SQVTM and CDR2 ANQGSEA. V lost 1 base and J lost 2; bases outside the gene matches: 10. The CDR3 DNA reads TGCAGCGTTGAAGGAAGGGGGCGAAAGGGTAACACTGAAGCTTTCTTT. This encodes CSVEGRGRKGNTEAFF. The variable domain in full, with the rest retrieved from reference TRBV29-1 and TRBJ1-1, is SAVISQKPSRDICQRGTSLTIQCQVDSQVTMMFWYRQQPGQSLTLIATANQGSEATYESGFVIDKFPISRPNLTFSTLTVSNMSPEDSSIYLCSVEGRGRKGNTEAFFGQGTRLTVV.

V gene TRBV21-1 combines with J gene TRBJ2-7; no check of the table's D call, TRBD1, against the DNA was made. TRBV21-1 is reported as a pseudogene. The CDR3 has 14 amino acids. CDR3 bases: TGTGCCAGCAGCGGGACAGGAAAGACCTACGAGCAGTACGTC. This sequence encodes CASSGTGKTYEQYV.

This clone showed up just once. This CDR3 is CASSPTDRGQYEQYF. The CDR3 region has the DNA TGTGCCAGCAGTCCCACGGACAGGGGGCAATACGAGCAGTACTTC. This rearrangement joins TRBV27 to TRBJ2-7, with TRBD1 matching over 11 bases. The CDR3 loop spans 15 amino acids. CDR1 and CDR2 from the germline V gene are MNHEY and SMNVEV (reference sequence). Germline trimming cut 5 bases from V and 4 bases from J; bases unmatched to any gene: 7.